Below are 23 T cell receptor beta chains sequenced from a single sample in a study of OX40 agonist ivuxolimab in advanced cancers. The protocol was immunoSEQ multiplex PCR, while the TCRdb copy is restricted to in-frame clones and leaves out a portion. The table lists tens of thousands of clones, approximately 87% of them singletons, with about 1% in the top ten. Sample: CD4+ or CD8+ T cells sorted from blood, taken in a trial of the OX40 agonist ivuxolimab. The receptors come from an adult with an advanced solid tumor such as melanoma, head and neck, liver or kidney cancer.

CDR3 protein: CASSSPYPDRGLWYF. In DNA form, the CDR3 reads TGTGCCAGCAGTTCCCCCTACCCTGACAGGGGGCTGTGGTACTTC. This chain connects TRBV28 to TRBJ2-7, with TRBD1 identical over 10 bases. V lost 4 bases and J lost 12; bases outside the gene matches: 15. Germline V gives CDR1 MDHEN, CDR2 SYDVKM. The CDR3 covers 15 residues.

The chain joins TRBV7-3 to TRBJ2-3, with D unresolved. The CDR3 has 13 amino acids. Germline CDR1 reads SGHTA; CDR2 reads FQGTGA. The V and J ends lost 2 bases and 2 bases respectively, with 5 bases between them. The CDR3 region has the DNA TGTGCCAGCAGCTTAGGGTACACAGATACGCAGTATTTT. It encodes CASSLGYTDTQYF.

The chain recombines TRBV5-1 with TRBJ2-2, with a possible D match to TRBD2 (5 bases). The CDR3 is 14 amino acids. With 6 bases removed from V and 5 bases from J, the gap between germline ends came to 14 bases. Germline CDR1 is SGHRS and CDR2 is YFSETQ. The CDR3 DNA reads as TGCGCCAGCACCCGAGAGGGCTGGACCGGGGAGCTGTTTTTT. This encodes CASTREGWTGELFF.

The gene calls are TRBV20-1 and TRBJ2-5, with a possible D match to TRBD2 (6 bases). The end of the DNA fits TRBJ2-7 better, so the J call may be wrong. CDR3 length: 11 residues. Germline V CDR1 and CDR2: DFQATT, SNEGSKA (reference sequence). The CDR3 loop is CSAPDYLEQYF. The CDR3 DNA is TGCAGTGCTCCGGACTATCTCGAGCAGTACTTC.

In its sample, this clone was seen once. The chain recombines TRBV7-9 with TRBJ1-2; 11 bases fit TRBD1. Germline V CDR1 and CDR2: SEHNR, FQNEAQ (reference sequence). The trim removed 4 bases at V and 4 bases at J, leaving 2 bases unmatched. This CDR3 has 14 residues. This CDR3 reads CASSSGTGGYGYTF. The CDR3 bases are TGTGCCAGCAGCTCAGGGACAGGGGGCTATGGCTACACCTTC.

This clone was seen only a few times. V gene TRBV18 combines with J gene TRBJ1-3; D uncertain. V lost 2 bases and J 0 bases, leaving 8 bases between the germline ends. Looked up from germline, CDR1 is KGHSH and CDR2 is LQKENI. The CDR3 is made up of 15 amino acids. This CDR3 reads CASSPSASSGNTIYF. The CDR3 DNA sequence: TGTGCCAGCTCACCAAGTGCCAGCTCTGGAAACACCATATATTTT.

V usage is TRBV5-4 and J usage is TRBJ1-2, with D perhaps TRBD1 (5 bases). CDR3 length: 15 residues. The V gene's germline CDR1 is SGHNT and CDR2 YYREEE (reference sequence). V was shortened by 0 bases and J by 4 bases, with 13 bases between the two germline ends. In DNA, the CDR3 is TGTGCCAGCAGCTTGGATCCAGCCGGGGGCTATGGCTACACCTTC. This sequence encodes CASSLDPAGGYGYTF.

The J gene is TRBJ1-1, the V gene TRBV5-1; 8 nucleotides match TRBD1. The CDR3 is made up of 15 amino acids. CDR1 is SGHRS, CDR2 YFSETQ, per germline. Germline trimming cut 0 bases from V and 1 base from J; bases unmatched to any gene: 2. CDR3 DNA sequence: TGCGCCAGCAGCTTGGATGGGACAGGGAACACTGAAGCTTTCTTT. This codes for CASSLDGTGNTEAFF.

The chain links TRBV27 to TRBJ2-7; 7 bases fit TRBD2. The CDR3 has 15 residues. J gave up 0 bases and V 2 bases, and 4 bases lay outside the gene matches. Germline V gene lookup returns CDR1 MNHEY and CDR2 SMNVEV (reference sequence). CDR3 DNA sequence: TGTGCCAGCAGTTTAAAAGGCGGGAGCTCCTACGAGCAGTACTTC. Its translation: CASSLKGGSSYEQYF.

This clone was found once. The V call is TRBV6-6, the J call TRBJ1-5, with 8 bases matching TRBD1. CDR1 is MNHNY and CDR2 is SVGAGI in the germline V gene (reference sequence). The ends lost 7 bases at V and 5 bases at J; junction bases unmatched: 4. CDR3 size: 13 residues. Here the CDR3 DNA reads TGTGCCAGCAAGCAGGGGGCCTATCAGCCCCAGCATTTT. This encodes CASKQGAYQPQHF.

This rearrangement joins TRBV28 to TRBJ2-7, with 9 bases matching TRBD2. Germline values: CDR1 MDHEN, CDR2 SYDVKM. Germline trimming cut 8 bases from V and 3 bases from J; bases unmatched to any gene: 5. CDR3 size: 13 residues. CDR3 sequence: CASRSGRFYEQYF. DNA of the CDR3: TGTGCCAGCCGTAGCGGGAGATTCTACGAGCAGTACTTC.

V usage is TRBV6-1 and J usage is TRBJ2-7; D call uncertain. Germline assignment: CDR1 MNHNS and CDR2 SASEGT. V was shortened by 7 bases and J by 2 bases, with 12 bases between the two germline ends. The CDR3 covers 13 residues. DNA of the CDR3: TGTGCCAGCATGCAGCCGCCGGCCTACGAGCAGTACTTC. It specifies CASMQPPAYEQYF.

The chain uses TRBV7-6 and TRBJ2-2; 10 bases agree with TRBD2. This CDR3 spans 16 amino acids. Germline CDR1 SGHVS, CDR2 FNYEAQ. Losses at the gene ends were 4 bases for V and 7 bases for J; bases not matched to a gene: 9. The CDR3 is CASSSASGRASGELFF. The CDR3 DNA follows: TGTGCCAGCAGCTCGGCAAGCGGGAGGGCCAGCGGGGAGCTGTTTTTT.

V and J are TRBV4-2 and TRBJ2-5, with a weak D call TRBD2 (6 bases). Germline CDR1 is LGHNA and CDR2 is YNFKEQ. This CDR3 comprises 17 residues. V gave up 2 bases and J gave up 4 bases, with 20 bases separating them. This CDR3 reads CASSQRQFGGAGETQYF. Written as DNA, the CDR3 is TGTGCCAGCAGCCAAAGGCAATTTGGAGGGGCCGGAGAGACCCAGTACTTC.

This clone was counted a few times. CDR3 loop: CSAGDGETQYF. CDR3 sequence (DNA): TGCAGTGCGGGGGACGGGGAGACCCAGTACTTC. The chain uses TRBV20-1 and TRBJ2-5; D possibly matches TRBD1 or TRBD2 (5 bases each). The germline V gene encodes CDR1 DFQATT and CDR2 SNEGSKA (reference sequence). Trimming cost V 6 bases and J 5 bases, with 10 bases left between them. The CDR3 contains 11 residues.

This clone was counted a single time. The V call is TRBV28, the J call TRBJ2-1, with 10 bases identical to TRBD2. With V trimmed by 2 bases and J by 13 bases, 11 bases remained unmatched. Germline V gene sequence: CDR1 MDHEN, CDR2 SYDVKM. The CDR3 totals 15 residues. The CDR3 loop reads CASSLRLAGGPGQFF. The DNA of the CDR3 is TGTGCCAGCAGTTTAAGGTTAGCGGGAGGTCCGGGTCAGTTCTTC.

The CDR3 DNA follows: TGTGCCAGCAGTTCTCCGACAGGGGGCGTGTACGAGCAGTACTTC. Translating gives CASSSPTGGVYEQYF. The chain links TRBV27 to TRBJ2-7; 10 nucleotides agree with TRBD1. V trimming: 4 bases; J trimming: 4 bases; junction bases outside the gene matches: 7. CDR1 and CDR2 (germline): MNHEY, SMNVEV (reference sequence). This CDR3 has 15 residues.

The chain is built from TRBV11-3 and TRBJ2-2; D remains unclear. The CDR3 extends over 12 amino acids. Trimming stripped 5 bases from V and 6 bases from J, with 7 bases between. The germline gives CDR1 SGHNT, CDR2 YENEEA. DNA of the CDR3: TGTGCCAGCAGCACGTGGGCCGGGGAGCTGTTTTTT. As protein: CASSTWAGELFF.

The chain links TRBV6-5 to TRBJ2-2; 7 bases are shared with TRBD1. V gave up 6 bases and J gave up 4 bases; unmatched junction bases: 5. The germline gives CDR1 MNHEY, CDR2 SVGAGI. The CDR3 loop spans 14 amino acids. The CDR3 here is CASRGGAGTGELFF. The DNA of the CDR3 is TGTGCCAGCAGAGGGGGCGCGGGCACCGGGGAGCTGTTTTTT.

The chain carries TRBV28 and TRBJ2-1; D is undetermined. This CDR3 is 10 amino acids long. V lost 3 bases and J 6 bases, leaving 0 bases between the germline ends. The germline CDR1 and CDR2 sequences are MDHEN and SYDVKM. The CDR3 DNA sequence: TGTGCCAGCAGTTTCAATGAGCAGTTCTTC. This codes for CASSFNEQFF.

The rearrangement uses TRBV5-5 and TRBJ1-3; TRBD1 matches 8 bases. This CDR3 is 15 amino acids long. J lost 2 bases, V lost 4 bases, and 5 bases had no gene match. Germline V gives CDR1 SGHKS, CDR2 YYEKEE (reference sequence). CDR3 nucleotide sequence: TGTGCCAGCAGCGTGACAGGGGACCCTGGAAACACCATATATTTT. Encoded protein: CASSVTGDPGNTIYF.

A few counts support this clone. This rearrangement joins TRBV19 to TRBJ1-1; D gene uncertain. Trimming left V 3 bases short and J 1 base short, with 6 bases between. CDR3 length equals 13 residues. Looked up from germline, CDR1 is LNHDA and CDR2 is SQIVND (reference sequence). The CDR3 loop reads CASSIGTNTEAFF. In DNA, the CDR3 is TGTGCCAGTAGTATTGGCACGAACACTGAAGCTTTCTTT.

This chain joins TRBV28 and TRBJ2-1, with TRBD2 as a possible D gene (6 bases). CDR1 is MDHEN, CDR2 SYDVKM, per germline. V shed 6 bases and J shed 0 bases, with 15 bases lying between them. This CDR3 has 16 residues. The DNA for the CDR3 is TGTGCCAGCAGGGGGGGAGTCTTGAGCTCCTACAATGAGCAGTTCTTC. Its translation: CASRGGVLSSYNEQFF.